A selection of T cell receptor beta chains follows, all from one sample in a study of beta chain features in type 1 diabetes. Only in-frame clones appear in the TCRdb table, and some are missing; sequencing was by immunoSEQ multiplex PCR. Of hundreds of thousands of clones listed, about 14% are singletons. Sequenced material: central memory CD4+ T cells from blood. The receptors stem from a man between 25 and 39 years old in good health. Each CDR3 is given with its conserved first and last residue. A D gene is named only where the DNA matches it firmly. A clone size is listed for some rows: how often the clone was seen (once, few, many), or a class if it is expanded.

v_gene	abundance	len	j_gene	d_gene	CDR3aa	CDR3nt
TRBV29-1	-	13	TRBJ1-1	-	CSVVREKGTEAFF	TGCAGCGTTGTACGGGAGAAGGGCACTGAAGCCTTCTTT
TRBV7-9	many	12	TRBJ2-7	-	CASSLTSSEQYF	TGTGCCAGCAGCCTTACTAGTTCCGAGCAGTACTTC
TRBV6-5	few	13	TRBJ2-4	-	CASSYSGENIQYF	TGTGCCAGCAGTTACTCGGGGGAGAACATTCAGTACTTC
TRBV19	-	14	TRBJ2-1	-	CASSSLGGNNEQFF	TGTGCCAGTAGTTCTCTAGGAGGGAACAATGAGCAGTTCTTC
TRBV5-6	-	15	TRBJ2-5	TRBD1	CASSPGTGVGETQYF	TGTGCCAGCAGCCCAGGGACAGGGGTAGGGGAGACCCAGTACTTC
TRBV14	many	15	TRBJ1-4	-	CASSPIGATNEKLFF	TGTGCCAGCAGCCCCATTGGTGCAACTAATGAAAAACTGTTTTTT
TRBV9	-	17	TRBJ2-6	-	CASSVDSNPSGANVLTF	TGTGCCAGCAGCGTAGACTCGAACCCCTCTGGGGCCAACGTCCTGACTTTC
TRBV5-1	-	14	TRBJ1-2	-	CASSLDGRGYGYTF	TGCGCCAGCAGCTTGGATGGCAGGGGCTATGGCTACACCTTC
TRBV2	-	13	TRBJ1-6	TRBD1	CASVGQANSPLHF	TGTGCCAGCGTGGGACAGGCAAATTCACCCCTCCACTTT
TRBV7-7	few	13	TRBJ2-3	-	CASSFVATDTQYF	TGTGCTAGCAGCTTCGTCGCCACAGATACGCAGTATTTT
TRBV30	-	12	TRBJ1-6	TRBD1	CAWGQDDSPLHF	TGTGCCTGGGGACAGGACGATTCACCCCTCCACTTT
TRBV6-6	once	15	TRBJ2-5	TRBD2	CASSRGVGTWETQYF	TGTGCCAGCAGTCGGGGGGTCGGGACCTGGGAGACCCAGTACTTC
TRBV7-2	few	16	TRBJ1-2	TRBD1	CASSMGTGGANYGYTF	TGTGCCAGCAGCATGGGCACAGGGGGAGCTAACTATGGCTACACCTTC
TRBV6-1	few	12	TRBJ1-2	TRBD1	CASSLTGDGYTF	TGTGCCAGCAGCCTGACAGGGGATGGCTACACCTTC
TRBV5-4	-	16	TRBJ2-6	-	CASSQDPASGANVLTF	TGCGCCAGCAGCCAAGATCCAGCCTCTGGGGCCAACGTCCTGACTTTC
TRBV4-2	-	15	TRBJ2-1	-	CASSQEGRKGGEQFF	TGTGCCAGCAGCCAAGAGGGACGTAAGGGGGGAGAGCAGTTCTTC
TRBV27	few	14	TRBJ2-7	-	CACFPGSRGYEQYF	TGTGCCTGCTTTCCAGGATCGCGGGGCTACGAGCAGTACTTC
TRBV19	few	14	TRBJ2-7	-	CASSTRTGSYEQYF	TGTGCCAGTAGTACGCGGACCGGATCCTACGAGCAGTACTTC
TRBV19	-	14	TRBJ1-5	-	CAWSDQGLGQPQHF	TGTGCCTGGAGTGACCAGGGATTGGGACAGCCCCAGCATTTT
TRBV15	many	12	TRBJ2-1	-	CATSRDYGEQFF	TGTGCCACCAGCAGAGACTACGGGGAGCAGTTCTTC
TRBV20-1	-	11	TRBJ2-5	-	CSAHGVETQYF	TGCAGTGCCCATGGGGTGGAGACCCAGTACTTC
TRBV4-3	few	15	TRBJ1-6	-	CASSQDSQSNSPLHF	TGCGCCAGCAGCCAAGATAGCCAGAGTAATTCACCCCTCCACTTT
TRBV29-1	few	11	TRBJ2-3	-	CSVRLADTQYF	TGCAGCGTTCGACTCGCAGATACGCAGTATTTT
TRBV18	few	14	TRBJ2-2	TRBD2	CASSPSGRAGELFF	TGTGCCAGCTCACCTTCCGGGAGGGCCGGGGAGCTGTTTTTT
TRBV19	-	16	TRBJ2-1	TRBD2	CASSITASGRAKEQFF	TGTGCCAGTAGTATAACGGCTAGCGGGAGGGCCAAGGAGCAGTTCTTC
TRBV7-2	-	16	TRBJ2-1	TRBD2	CASSLVATSGDNEQFF	TGTGCCAGCAGCTTAGTCGCGACTAGCGGCGACAATGAGCAGTTCTTC
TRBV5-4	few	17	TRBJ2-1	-	CASSQASAGGSYNEQFF	TGTGCCAGCAGCCAAGCTAGTGCTGGAGGATCCTACAATGAGCAGTTCTTC
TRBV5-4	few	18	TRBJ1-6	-	CASSQDRGLGSYNSPLHF	TGCGCCAGCAGCCAAGATCGCGGGCTTGGGTCCTATAATTCACCCCTCCACTTT
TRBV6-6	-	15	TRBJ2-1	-	CASSPRRGPYNEQFF	TGTGCCAGCAGTCCTCGACGGGGGCCCTACAATGAGCAGTTCTTC
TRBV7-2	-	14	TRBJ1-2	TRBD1	CASSLQGARVGYTF	TGTGCCAGCAGCCTCCAGGGGGCGAGAGTAGGCTACACCTTC
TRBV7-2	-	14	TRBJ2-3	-	CASSLSPSRDTQYF	TGTGCCAGCAGCTTATCCCCTAGCCGGGATACGCAGTATTTT
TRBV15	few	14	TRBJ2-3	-	CATSRATGLSTQYF	TGTGCCACCAGCAGAGCAACGGGTCTCAGTACGCAGTATTTT
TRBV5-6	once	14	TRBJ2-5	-	CASSLGPDDGTQYF	TGTGCCAGCAGCTTGGGGCCCGACGATGGGACCCAGTACTTC
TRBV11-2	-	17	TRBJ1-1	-	CASSPASGGLIALEAFF	TGTGCCAGCAGCCCCGCTTCGGGGGGATTAATAGCACTTGAAGCTTTCTTT
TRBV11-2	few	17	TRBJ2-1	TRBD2	CASSLMPTGGPVPEQFF	TGTGCCAGCAGCTTAATGCCAACGGGAGGGCCTGTCCCCGAGCAGTTCTTC
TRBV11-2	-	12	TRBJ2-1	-	CASSRHYNEQFF	TGTGCCAGCAGTCGCCACTACAATGAGCAGTTCTTC
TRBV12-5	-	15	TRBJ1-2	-	CASGLVLTENYGYTF	TGTGCTAGTGGTTTGGTTTTGACAGAGAACTATGGCTACACCTTC
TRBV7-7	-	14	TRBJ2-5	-	CASSLPWRPETQYF	TGTGCTAGCAGCTTACCCTGGCGTCCAGAGACCCAGTACTTC
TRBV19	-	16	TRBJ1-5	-	CASSIFVGGHGQPQHF	TGTGCCAGTAGTATATTTGTGGGGGGGCATGGTCAGCCCCAGCATTTT
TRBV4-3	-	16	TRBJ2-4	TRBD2	CASSQNWGGAKNIQYF	TGCGCCAGCAGCCAAAACTGGGGGGGAGCCAAAAACATTCAGTACTTC
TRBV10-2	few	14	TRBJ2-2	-	CASSERPYTGELFF	TGCGCCAGCAGTGAACGGCCGTACACCGGGGAGCTGTTTTTT
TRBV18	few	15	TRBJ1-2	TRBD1	CASSPLDRDTQGYTF	TGTGCCAGCTCACCATTGGACAGGGATACGCAAGGCTACACCTTC
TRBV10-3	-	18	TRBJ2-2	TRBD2	CASSPIAAGGLSTGELFF	TGTGCCAGCAGCCCTATTGCCGCGGGGGGGCTGAGCACCGGGGAGCTGTTTTTT
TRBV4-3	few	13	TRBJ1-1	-	CASSQIQGTEAFF	TGCGCCAGCAGCCAAATACAGGGCACTGAAGCTTTCTTT
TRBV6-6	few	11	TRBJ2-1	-	CASSTLGEQFF	TGTGCCAGCAGCACCCTAGGAGAGCAGTTCTTC